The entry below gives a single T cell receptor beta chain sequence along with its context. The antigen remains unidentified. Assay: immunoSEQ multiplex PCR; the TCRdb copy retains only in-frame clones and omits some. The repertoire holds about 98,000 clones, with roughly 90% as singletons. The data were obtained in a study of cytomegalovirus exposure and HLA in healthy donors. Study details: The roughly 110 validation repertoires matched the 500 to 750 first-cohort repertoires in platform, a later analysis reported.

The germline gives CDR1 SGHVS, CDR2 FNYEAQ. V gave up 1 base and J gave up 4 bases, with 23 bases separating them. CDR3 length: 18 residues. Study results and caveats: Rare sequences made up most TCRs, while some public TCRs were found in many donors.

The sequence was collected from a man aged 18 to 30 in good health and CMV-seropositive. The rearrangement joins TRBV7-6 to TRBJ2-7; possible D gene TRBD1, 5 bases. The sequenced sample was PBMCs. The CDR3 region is CASSLVPSDTLTDYEQYF. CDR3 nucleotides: TGTGCCAGCAGCTTAGTTCCTTCGGACACATTAACCGATTACGAGCAGTACTTC.